A single sample gave rise to the 5 T cell receptor beta chains below, sequenced in a study of post-analysis software for immune sequencing data. Whole-study findings and limits: TRBV5-6, TRBV5-1 and TRBV20-1 were among roughly five TRBV segments more frequent in patients than controls.

What these receptors recognize is not known. Unique molecular identifiers were built into the TCR beta cDNA libraries. A single record per CDR3 protein comes from TCRdb applying MiXCR to the PCR reads. The sample yields approximately 260,000 distinct CDR3 sequences, 30% to 45% seen once. Sequenced input: blood. These TCRs come from a girl aged 10 to 17 with multiple sclerosis.

This rearrangement joins TRBV3-1 to TRBJ1-1; D perhaps matches TRBD1 (6 bases). The CDR3 runs to 14 residues. CDR1 is LGHDT and CDR2 is YNNKEL in the germline V gene (reference sequence). V lost 0 bases, J lost 4 bases, and 9 bases lay in between. The CDR3 region is CASSQDVQGTEAFF. CDR3 coding DNA: TGTGCCAGCAGCCAAGATGTACAGGGCACTGAAGCTTTCTTT.

This clonotype was picked up a small number of times. The chain joins TRBV25-1 to TRBJ1-2; D gene ambiguous. Trimming removed 1 base from V and 8 bases from J, with 8 bases in between. The CDR3 spans 12 residues. Germline-derived CDR1 and CDR2 are MGHDK and SYGVNS. DNA for the CDR3: TGTGCCAGCAGTGAATGGAGGGAAGGCTACACCTTC. Its protein is CASSEWREGYTF.

The rearrangement uses TRBV20-1 and TRBJ1-1; 9 nucleotides line up with TRBD1. V lost 1 base to trimming and J lost 5 bases; unmatched junction nucleotides: 2. The length of the CDR3 is 13 residues. The germline V gene has CDR1 DFQATT and CDR2 SNEGSKA (reference sequence). As DNA, the CDR3 is TGCAGTGCTAGAGGGACAGGGGTGACTGAAGCTTTCTTT. It codes for CSARGTGVTEAFF.

There are many counts of this clonotype. The chain has TRBV12-3 or TRBV12-4 and TRBJ2-3, with 8 bases aligning to TRBD2. With 6 bases clipped from V and 6 bases from J, the junction kept 5 bases outside the gene matches. This CDR3 has 13 residues. CDR3 loop: CASRSGGGDTQYF. CDR3 DNA: TGTGCCAGCAGGAGCGGGGGTGGGGATACGCAGTATTTT.

This clonotype was seen a few times. The gene calls are TRBV5-1 and TRBJ1-2; D is undetermined. Trimming shortened V by 0 bases and J by 2 bases, and 11 bases separated the two germline ends. Germline V lookup: CDR1 SGHRS, CDR2 YFSETQ. This CDR3 has 15 amino acids. Here the CDR3 reads CASSLGGEENYGYTF. The CDR3 bases are TGCGCCAGCAGCTTGGGTGGGGAGGAAAACTATGGCTACACCTTC.